Listed below are T cell receptor beta chains from one sample, sequenced in a study of T cell repertoires in cytomegalovirus infection. These receptors have no identified antigens. TCRdb ran MiXCR on the reads and lists one entry per CDR3 protein. The repertoire holds fewer than 950,000 distinct CDR3 sequences, 32% seen once, with around 11% in the top ten. The sequenced sample was cultured CD8+ T cells from PBMCs, obtained from culture after CMV antigen stimulation. All receptors come from a human donor in good health (CMV status not recorded). Some clones in this sample may be carry-over from other donors' samples. The CDR3 runs from the conserved cysteine through the conserved F or W. The D gene is left open where the match is weak. The size of a clone is reported for some rows only, either as once, few or many, or as a class for expanded clones.

j_call: TRBJ2-2; v_call: TRBV4-3; clone_size: NA; cdr3_length: 18; d_call: TRBD2; cdr3_aa: CASSQIASGGGNTGELFF; cdr3_nt: TGCGCCAGCAGCCAAATCGCTAGCGGGGGGGGAAACACCGGGGAGCTGTTTTTT
j_call: TRBJ2-3; v_call: TRBV11-2; clone_size: few; cdr3_length: 16; d_call: TRBD2; cdr3_aa: CASSPWGGTPTDTQYF; cdr3_nt: TGTGCCAGCAGCCCCTGGGGGGGGACTCCCACAGATACGCAGTATTTT
j_call: TRBJ2-1; v_call: TRBV9; clone_size: NA; cdr3_length: 13; d_call: TRBD2; cdr3_aa: CASSPGLGAEQFF; cdr3_nt: TGTGCCAGCAGCCCGGGACTAGGTGCTGAGCAGTTCTTC
j_call: TRBJ2-1; v_call: TRBV7-6; clone_size: few; cdr3_length: 13; d_call: NA; cdr3_aa: CASSLAQRHEQFF; cdr3_nt: TGTGCCAGCAGCTTAGCGCAAAGGCATGAGCAGTTCTTC
j_call: TRBJ1-2; v_call: TRBV6-5; clone_size: NA; cdr3_length: 14; d_call: NA; cdr3_aa: CASSYGRVDYGYTF; cdr3_nt: TGTGCCAGCAGTTATGGCAGGGTAGACTATGGCTACACCTTC
j_call: TRBJ2-1; v_call: TRBV27; clone_size: NA; cdr3_length: 12; d_call: NA; cdr3_aa: CASSWHGNEQFF; cdr3_nt: TGTGCCAGCAGTTGGCACGGCAATGAGCAGTTCTTC
j_call: TRBJ1-2; v_call: TRBV2; clone_size: NA; cdr3_length: 14; d_call: NA; cdr3_aa: CANSPSGAKTGYTF; cdr3_nt: TGTGCCAACTCCCCCTCAGGGGCGAAGACTGGCTACACCTTC
j_call: TRBJ1-3; v_call: TRBV7-9; clone_size: NA; cdr3_length: 14; d_call: NA; cdr3_aa: CATRRDNSGNTIYF; cdr3_nt: TGTGCCACCCGTCGTGATAACTCTGGAAACACCATATATTTT
j_call: TRBJ1-2; v_call: TRBV27; clone_size: NA; cdr3_length: 15; d_call: TRBD1; cdr3_aa: CASSLTRQGGYGYTF; cdr3_nt: TGTGCCAGCAGTTTAACCAGACAGGGCGGTTATGGCTACACCTTC
j_call: TRBJ1-1; v_call: TRBV4-3; clone_size: few; cdr3_length: 12; d_call: NA; cdr3_aa: CASSQDRDEAFF; cdr3_nt: TGCGCCAGCAGCCAAGACAGGGATGAAGCTTTCTTT
j_call: TRBJ2-7; v_call: TRBV10-3; clone_size: NA; cdr3_length: 13; d_call: TRBD2; cdr3_aa: CAIRIQGGGEQYF; cdr3_nt: TGTGCCATCAGAATCCAGGGCGGGGGCGAGCAGTACTTC
j_call: TRBJ2-3; v_call: TRBV7-6; clone_size: NA; cdr3_length: 17; d_call: TRBD2; cdr3_aa: CASSIRGGLYGTDTQYF; cdr3_nt: TGTGCCAGCAGCATACGGGGGGGCTTGTATGGGACAGATACGCAGTATTTT
j_call: TRBJ2-3; v_call: TRBV9; clone_size: NA; cdr3_length: 16; d_call: TRBD2; cdr3_aa: CASSVGGGGAADTQYF; cdr3_nt: TGTGCCAGCAGCGTAGGGGGCGGGGGGGCCGCAGATACGCAGTATTTT
j_call: TRBJ1-1; v_call: TRBV13; clone_size: few; cdr3_length: 14; d_call: NA; cdr3_aa: CASSARGKGIEAFF; cdr3_nt: TGTGCCAGCAGCGCTAGGGGGAAAGGGATTGAAGCTTTCTTT
j_call: TRBJ1-3; v_call: TRBV4-1; clone_size: few; cdr3_length: 12; d_call: NA; cdr3_aa: CASSRGGNTIYF; cdr3_nt: TGCGCCAGCAGCCGGGGAGGAAACACCATATATTTT
j_call: TRBJ2-3; v_call: TRBV7-2; clone_size: many; cdr3_length: 16; d_call: TRBD1; cdr3_aa: CASSLADRTSTDTQYF; cdr3_nt: TGTGCCAGCAGCTTAGCGGACAGGACTAGCACAGATACGCAGTATTTT
j_call: TRBJ2-2; v_call: TRBV6-5; clone_size: few; cdr3_length: 14; d_call: NA; cdr3_aa: CASSYSADTGELFF; cdr3_nt: TGTGCCAGCAGTTACTCAGCGGACACCGGGGAGCTGTTTTTT
j_call: TRBJ2-5; v_call: TRBV11-2; clone_size: NA; cdr3_length: 14; d_call: NA; cdr3_aa: CASSFRASGETQYF; cdr3_nt: TGTGCCAGCAGCTTCCGAGCGAGCGGGGAGACCCAGTACTTC
j_call: TRBJ2-7; v_call: TRBV10-3; clone_size: few; cdr3_length: 15; d_call: TRBD2; cdr3_aa: CAILNRTSATYEQYF; cdr3_nt: TGTGCCATCCTAAATCGGACTAGCGCTACCTACGAGCAGTACTTC
j_call: TRBJ2-1; v_call: TRBV7-6; clone_size: many; cdr3_length: 13; d_call: NA; cdr3_aa: CASKGQGTAQQFF; cdr3_nt: TGTGCCAGCAAGGGGCAGGGAACGGCTCAGCAGTTCTTC
j_call: TRBJ2-3; v_call: TRBV6-8; clone_size: NA; cdr3_length: 20; d_call: TRBD2; cdr3_aa: CASSYSAVASGGASTDTQYF; cdr3_nt: TGTGCCAGCAGTTACTCGGCTGTCGCTAGCGGGGGGGCGAGTACAGATACGCAGTATTTT